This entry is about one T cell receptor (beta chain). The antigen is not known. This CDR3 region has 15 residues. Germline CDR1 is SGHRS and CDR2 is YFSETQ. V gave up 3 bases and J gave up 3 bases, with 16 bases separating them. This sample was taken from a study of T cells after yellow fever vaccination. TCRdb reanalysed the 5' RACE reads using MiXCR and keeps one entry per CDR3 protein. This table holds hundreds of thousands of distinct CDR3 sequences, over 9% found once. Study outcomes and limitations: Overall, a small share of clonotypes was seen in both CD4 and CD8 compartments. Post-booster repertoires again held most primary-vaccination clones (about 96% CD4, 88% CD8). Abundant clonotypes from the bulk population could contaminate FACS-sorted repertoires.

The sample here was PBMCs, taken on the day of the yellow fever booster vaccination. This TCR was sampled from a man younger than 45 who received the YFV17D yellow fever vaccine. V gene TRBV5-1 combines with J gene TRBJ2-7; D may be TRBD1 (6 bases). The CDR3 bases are TGCGCCAGCAGCTACCATGGACAGCCAGGCTACGAGCAGTACTTC. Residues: CASSYHGQPGYEQYF.